These T cell receptor beta chains were read from a single sample in a study of blood T cell repertoires in COVID-19. Clones were sequenced by immunoSEQ multiplex PCR, and TCRdb holds only the in-frame ones, with some missing. In the table there are 270,000 or so clones, approximately 81% of which are singletons. The sequencing input was PBMCs or T cells enriched from blood (not recorded which). Receptor source: a woman in her forties or fifties who had been exposed to COVID-19. The CDR3 runs from the conserved cysteine through the conserved F or W. The D gene is left open where the match is weak. Not all rows give a size; the values are once, few, many and, for expanded clones, a class.

V	J	D	size	DNA	CDR3
TRBV7-2	TRBJ1-1	NA	NA	TGTGCCAGCGCGAATTCGGGGAGGAACACTGAAGCTTTCTTT	CASANSGRNTEAFF
TRBV27	TRBJ2-5	TRBD2	NA	TGTGCCAGCAGTTCACTGGGAGGTAGCGGGGGTTACCAAGAGACCCAGTACTTC	CASSSLGGSGGYQETQYF
TRBV19	TRBJ2-3	NA	NA	TGTGCCAGTAGCCCGCGTTTTGGGGCAGTTAGCACAGATACGCAGTATTTT	CASSPRFGAVSTDTQYF
TRBV6-1	TRBJ2-2	TRBD2	NA	TGTGCCAGCAGTGATCCCCCGGTAAGCGGGGGAACGACCGGGGAGCTGTTTTTT	CASSDPPVSGGTTGELFF
TRBV18	TRBJ1-4	NA	NA	TGTGCCAGCTCACCGACAGCAATTAATGAAAAACTGTTTTTT	CASSPTAINEKLFF
TRBV7-3	TRBJ2-3	TRBD2	few	TGTGCCAGCAGCCAGGGAGGGGATACGCAGTATTTT	CASSQGGDTQYF
TRBV7-9	TRBJ1-1	TRBD1	NA	TGTGCCAGCAGCTTGGCAGGGGGGAACACTGAAGCTTTCTTT	CASSLAGGNTEAFF
TRBV3-1/TRBV3-2	TRBJ2-3	NA	NA	TGTGCCAGCAGCCCAGAGACTACTGGCACAGATACGCAGTATTTT	CASSPETTGTDTQYF
TRBV6-1	TRBJ2-7	NA	NA	TGTGCCAGCAGTGATGGGCGCCTCTACGAGCAGTACTTC	CASSDGRLYEQYF
TRBV5-4	TRBJ2-5	NA	once	TGTGCCAGCAGCTTGGGCGGGGCAGGAGTGCGCCAAGAGACCCAGTACTTC	CASSLGGAGVRQETQYF
TRBV5-1	TRBJ2-2	TRBD1	NA	TGCGCCAGCAGCTTGGGCGACAGGGGTCTAACCACGAACACCGGGGAGCTGTTTTTT	CASSLGDRGLTTNTGELFF
TRBV5-6	TRBJ1-1	NA	NA	TGTGCCAGCAGCGGGGAGACGCTCCTAGACACTGAAGCTTTCTTT	CASSGETLLDTEAFF
TRBV10-3	TRBJ1-1	NA	NA	TGTGCCATCAGTGTACAGGGCAAGGACACTGAAGCTTTCTTT	CAISVQGKDTEAFF
TRBV5-6	TRBJ1-1	NA	few	TGTGCCAGCAGCTCAAGTGTGGGGAGGAACACTGAAGCTTTCTTT	CASSSSVGRNTEAFF
TRBV7-9	TRBJ1-1	TRBD1	NA	TGTGCCAGCAGCCCTCGGGGACAGGGCGATCCTGAAGCTTTCTTT	CASSPRGQGDPEAFF
TRBV7-9	TRBJ2-7	TRBD1	once	TGTGCCAGCAGCCCGACAGGGGAAGGGGGAAGGAACTACGAGCAGTACTTC	CASSPTGEGGRNYEQYF
TRBV12-3/TRBV12-4	TRBJ1-2	NA	NA	TGTGCCAGCCGACGCCGGGAGAGTGGCTACACCTTC	CASRRRESGYTF
TRBV10-1	TRBJ2-3	NA	NA	TGCGCCAGCAGCCAAGAACGTCGGGCAGATACGCAGTATTTT	CASSQERRADTQYF
TRBV19	TRBJ1-6	NA	NA	TGTGCCAGTAAGACCAGGGGCAATTCACCCCTCCACTTT	CASKTRGNSPLHF
TRBV5-1	TRBJ2-2	TRBD1	NA	TGCGCCAGCAGCTCCGCCGGACAGGGGGGTGCCGGGGAGCTGTTTTTT	CASSSAGQGGAGELFF
TRBV5-4	TRBJ2-5	TRBD2	NA	TGTGCCAGCAGCACTCCCCGGGGGGGCCTTCAAGAGACCCAGTACTTC	CASSTPRGGLQETQYF
TRBV7-3	TRBJ1-2	NA	NA	TGTGCCAGCAGCTCTACAGCCGTCTATGGCTACACCTTC	CASSSTAVYGYTF
TRBV24-1	TRBJ1-2	NA	NA	TGTGCCACCAGTGATTTCCCCGATGGCTACACCTTC	CATSDFPDGYTF
TRBV24-1	TRBJ2-6	NA	NA	TGTGCCACCAGTGACCCAAGTACTTCTGGGGCCAACGTCCTGACTTTC	CATSDPSTSGANVLTF
TRBV30	TRBJ1-1	NA	NA	TGTGCCTGGAGTCAAGACGCCGGGGGTACTGAAGCTTTCTTT	CAWSQDAGGTEAFF
TRBV7-8	TRBJ2-3	NA	NA	TGTGCCAGCCTCCTTCGCGCCGGTATGAGCCCAGATACGCAGTATTTT	CASLLRAGMSPDTQYF
TRBV19	TRBJ1-6	NA	NA	TGTGCCAGTAGTGATCCTCCGGGGTTTGGATCACCCCTCCACTTT	CASSDPPGFGSPLHF
TRBV24-1	TRBJ2-1	TRBD1	NA	TGTGCCACCAGTCCGACACAGGGGGCCTCCTACAATGAGCAGTTCTTC	CATSPTQGASYNEQFF
TRBV2	TRBJ1-1	NA	NA	TGTGCCAGCAGTGGAATTTCAAGGGGAACCGCTGAAGCTTTCTTT	CASSGISRGTAEAFF
TRBV28	TRBJ1-5	NA	NA	TGTGCCAGCAGTCCTCCAGGGGTTAGCAATCAGCCCCAGCATTTT	CASSPPGVSNQPQHF
TRBV6-6	TRBJ1-1	NA	NA	TGTGCCAGCAGTTACAATTTCGAGGGTGGAGGAGCTTTCTTT	CASSYNFEGGGAFF
TRBV5-6	TRBJ1-4	NA	NA	TGTGCCAGCAGTCTCAGGTCCGCAAATGAAAAACTGTTTTTT	CASSLRSANEKLFF
TRBV9	TRBJ2-2	TRBD2	NA	TGTGCCAGCAGCCCATTAGCGGGGGGGAACACCGGGGAGCTGTTTTTT	CASSPLAGGNTGELFF
TRBV27	TRBJ1-6	TRBD1	NA	TGTGCCAGCAGTTTCTCCCGGGACAGCGTCAATTCACCCCTCCACTTT	CASSFSRDSVNSPLHF
TRBV19	TRBJ1-1	NA	NA	TGTGCCAGTAGTTCCCAGGGCCGACAGCTTAACACTGAAGCTTTCTTT	CASSSQGRQLNTEAFF
TRBV3-1/TRBV3-2	TRBJ2-4	TRBD1	NA	TGTGCCAGCAGCCAGACGGACAGGAGAGCCAAAAACATTCAGTACTTC	CASSQTDRRAKNIQYF
TRBV15	TRBJ1-5	NA	NA	TGTGCCACAAAAGAAGGACAGTCCAATCAGCCCCAGCATTTT	CATKEGQSNQPQHF
TRBV11-2	TRBJ2-5	NA	NA	TGTGCCAGCAGCTTAGAGTCCGGACTCCAAGAGACCCAGTACTTC	CASSLESGLQETQYF
TRBV19	TRBJ1-6	TRBD1	once	TGTGCCAGTAGTCCGGGACAGAATAATTCACCCCTCCACTTT	CASSPGQNNSPLHF
TRBV19	TRBJ1-3	TRBD1	NA	TGTGCCAGTAGTCGCCCGACAGGGACTGGAAACACCATATATTTT	CASSRPTGTGNTIYF
TRBV4-1	TRBJ1-1	NA	once	TGCGCCAGCAGGGGGCGTGTATATAAAAGGAACACTGAAGCTTTCTTT	CASRGRVYKRNTEAFF
TRBV20-1	TRBJ1-2	NA	NA	TGCAGTGCTAGTCCGGGGGGCAGCTATGGCTACACCTTC	CSASPGGSYGYTF
TRBV30	TRBJ1-6	NA	NA	TGTGCCTGCCACACCGGGAGCTCCTATAATTCACCCCTCCACTTT	CACHTGSSYNSPLHF
TRBV3-1/TRBV3-2	TRBJ1-2	NA	NA	TGTGCCAGCAGCCAGGTTCCCGGGTATGGCTACACCTTC	CASSQVPGYGYTF
TRBV5-4	TRBJ1-2	NA	NA	TGTGCCAGCAGCGCCGACAGAAGTTATGGCTACACCTTC	CASSADRSYGYTF
TRBV10-2	TRBJ1-6	TRBD1	NA	TGCGCCAGCAGTGAGACCCACCTGGACAGGCCGCGGGTCTCACCCCTCCACTTT	CASSETHLDRPRVSPLHF
TRBV7-8	TRBJ2-1	TRBD1	NA	TGTGCCAGCAGCCAAACAGGGGATTACTACAATGAGCAGTTCTTC	CASSQTGDYYNEQFF
TRBV5-1	TRBJ1-2	NA	NA	TGCGCCAGCAGCTTAGGACAGAAGGGCTACACCTTC	CASSLGQKGYTF
TRBV29-1	TRBJ2-1	TRBD2	NA	TGCAGCGCCCTTAGAGCGGGGGGATACAATGAGCAGTTCTTC	CSALRAGGYNEQFF
TRBV30	TRBJ2-7	NA	NA	TGTGCCTCCTCCCGGGGAGATTTTTACGAGCAGTACTTC	CASSRGDFYEQYF
TRBV10-2	TRBJ2-1	NA	NA	TGCGCCAGCATGAGGGAGACTGGCTCCTACAATGAGCAGTTCTTC	CASMRETGSYNEQFF
TRBV7-3	TRBJ2-1	NA	NA	TGTGCCAGCAGCTTAAATCGAGGGGAGGCGCAGTTCTTC	CASSLNRGEAQFF